This TCR beta chain came from a study of T cells in tumors after PD-1 blockade. Study as a whole: Prior checkpoint blockade, systemic immunosuppressant use, or anti-cancer therapy within 4 weeks excluded patients. During anti-PD-1 treatment, some patients continued daily vismodegib 150 mg. Each patient got pembrolizumab 200 mg every 3 weeks or cemiplimab 350 mg every 2 weeks.

The data were produced by immunoSEQ multiplex PCR, yet TCRdb's version contains in-frame clones alone and is incomplete. In the table there are about 20,000 clones, 81% of which are singletons. Study-wide points: Some novel exhausted tumor clones appeared in pre-treatment blood, suggesting peripheral recruitment.

The CDR3 has 18 residues. V was trimmed by 0 bases and J by 0 bases, leaving 16 bases between them. The germline V gene has CDR1 MGHRA and CDR2 YSYEKL. A remark on this clone: Antigen specificity is unknown.

The sequence came from a human donor with advanced basal cell or squamous cell carcinoma (not recorded which). The material was PBMCs, obtained after anti-PD-1 therapy. The chain carries TRBV4-1 and TRBJ2-3, with D tentatively TRBD1 or TRBD2 (6 bases each). CDR3 region: CASSQEIGGPPSTDTQYF. The CDR3 DNA follows: TGCGCCAGCAGCCAAGAAATAGGGGGGCCCCCTAGCACAGATACGCAGTATTTT.